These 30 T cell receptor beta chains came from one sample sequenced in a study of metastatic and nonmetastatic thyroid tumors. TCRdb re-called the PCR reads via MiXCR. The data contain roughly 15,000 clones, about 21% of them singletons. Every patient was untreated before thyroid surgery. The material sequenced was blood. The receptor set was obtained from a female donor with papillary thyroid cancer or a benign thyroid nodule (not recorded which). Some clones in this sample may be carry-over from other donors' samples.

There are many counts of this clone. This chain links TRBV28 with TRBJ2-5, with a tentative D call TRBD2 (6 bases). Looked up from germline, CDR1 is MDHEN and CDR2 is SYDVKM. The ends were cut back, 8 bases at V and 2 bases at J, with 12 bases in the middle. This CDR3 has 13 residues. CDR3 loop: CASCSGLQETQYF. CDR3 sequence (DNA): TGTGCCAGCTGTTCGGGACTTCAAGAGACCCAGTACTTC.

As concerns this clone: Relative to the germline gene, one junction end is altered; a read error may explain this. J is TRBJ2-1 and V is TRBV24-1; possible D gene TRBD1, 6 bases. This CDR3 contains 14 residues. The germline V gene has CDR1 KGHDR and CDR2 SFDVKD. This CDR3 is CASSPQGPYNEQFF. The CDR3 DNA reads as TGTGCCAGCAGTCCACAGGGCCCCTACAATGAGCAGTTCTTC.

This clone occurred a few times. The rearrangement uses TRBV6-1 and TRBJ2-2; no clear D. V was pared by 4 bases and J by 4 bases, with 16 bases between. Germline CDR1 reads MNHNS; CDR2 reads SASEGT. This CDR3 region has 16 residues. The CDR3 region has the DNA TGTGCCAGCAGTGGGTCGACATTTCTCGGCACCGGGGAGCTGTTTTTT. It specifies CASSGSTFLGTGELFF.

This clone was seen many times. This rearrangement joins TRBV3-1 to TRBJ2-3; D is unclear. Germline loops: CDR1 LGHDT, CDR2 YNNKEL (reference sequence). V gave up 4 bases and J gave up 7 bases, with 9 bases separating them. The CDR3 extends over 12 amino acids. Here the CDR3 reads CASSPLGNTQYF. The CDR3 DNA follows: TGTGCCAGCAGCCCCCTAGGGAATACGCAGTATTTT.

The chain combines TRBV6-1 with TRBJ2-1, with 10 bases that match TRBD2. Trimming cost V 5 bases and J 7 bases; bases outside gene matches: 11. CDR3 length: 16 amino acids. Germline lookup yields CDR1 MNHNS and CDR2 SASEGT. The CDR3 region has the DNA TGTGCCAGCAGTCCCCTCCTGGTAGCGGGAGGAAATGAGCAGTTCTTC. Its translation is CASSPLLVAGGNEQFF.

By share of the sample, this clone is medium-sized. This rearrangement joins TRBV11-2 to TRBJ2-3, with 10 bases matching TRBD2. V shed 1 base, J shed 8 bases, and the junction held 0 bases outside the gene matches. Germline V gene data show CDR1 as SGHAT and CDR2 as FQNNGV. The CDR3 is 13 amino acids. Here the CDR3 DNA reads TGTGCCAGCAGCTTAGTAGCGGGAGGTACGCAGTATTTT. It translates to CASSLVAGGTQYF.

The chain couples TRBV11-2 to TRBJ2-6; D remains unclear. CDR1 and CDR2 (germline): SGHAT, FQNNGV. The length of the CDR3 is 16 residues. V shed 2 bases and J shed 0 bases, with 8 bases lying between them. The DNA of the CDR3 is TGTGCCAGCAGCTTATACTCTCCCTCTGGGGCCAACGTCCTGACTTTC. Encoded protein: CASSLYSPSGANVLTF.

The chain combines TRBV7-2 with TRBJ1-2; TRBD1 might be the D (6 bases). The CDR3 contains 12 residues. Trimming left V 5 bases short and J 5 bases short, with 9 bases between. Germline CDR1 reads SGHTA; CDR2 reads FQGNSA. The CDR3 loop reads CASSPQGYGYTF. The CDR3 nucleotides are TGTGCCAGCAGCCCCCAGGGGTATGGCTACACCTTC. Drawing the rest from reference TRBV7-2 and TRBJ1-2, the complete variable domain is GAGVSQSPSNKVTEKGKDVELRCDPISGHTALYWYRQSLGQGLEFLIYFQGNSAPDKSGLPSDRFSAERTGGSVSTLTIQRTQQEDSAVYLCASSPQGYGYTFGSGTRLTVV.

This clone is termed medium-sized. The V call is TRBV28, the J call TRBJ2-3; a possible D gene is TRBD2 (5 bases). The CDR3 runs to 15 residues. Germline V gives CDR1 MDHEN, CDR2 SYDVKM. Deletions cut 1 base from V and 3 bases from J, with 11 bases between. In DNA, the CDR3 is TGTGCCAGCAGTTTATTCGGAGGAGGAACAGATACGCAGTATTTT. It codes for CASSLFGGGTDTQYF.

The CDR3 region is CASVHNRERNEQYF. The DNA for the CDR3 is TGTGCCAGTGTCCACAACAGGGAGAGGAACGAGCAGTACTTC. This chain connects TRBV19 to TRBJ2-7; D possibly corresponds to TRBD1 (6 bases). Trimming removed 8 bases at V and 5 bases at J, with 19 bases between. The CDR3 runs 14 residues. Looked up from germline, CDR1 is LNHDA and CDR2 is SQIVND (reference sequence).

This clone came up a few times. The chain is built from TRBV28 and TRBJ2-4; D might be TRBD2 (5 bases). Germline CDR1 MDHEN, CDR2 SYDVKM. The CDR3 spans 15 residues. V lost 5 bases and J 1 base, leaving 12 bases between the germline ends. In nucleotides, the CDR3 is TGTGCCAGCAGTCGGAGGTCGGGGGCCAAAAACATTCAGTACTTC. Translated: CASSRRSGAKNIQYF.

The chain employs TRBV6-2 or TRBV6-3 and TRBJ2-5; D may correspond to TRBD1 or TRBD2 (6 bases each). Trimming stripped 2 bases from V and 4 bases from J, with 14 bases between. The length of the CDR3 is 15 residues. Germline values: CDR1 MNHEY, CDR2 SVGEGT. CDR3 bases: TGTGCCAGCAGTTACCTCGGGGGCCCCAGAGAGACCCAGTACTTC. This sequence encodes CASSYLGGPRETQYF.

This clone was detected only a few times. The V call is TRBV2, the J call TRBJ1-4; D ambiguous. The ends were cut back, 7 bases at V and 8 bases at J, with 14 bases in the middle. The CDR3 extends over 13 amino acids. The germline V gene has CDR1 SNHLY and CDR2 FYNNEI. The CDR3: CASITSRVEKLFF. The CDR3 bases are TGTGCCAGCATTACGAGTCGTGTCGAAAAACTGTTTTTT.

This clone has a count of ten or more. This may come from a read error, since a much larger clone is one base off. The CDR3 bases are TGCAGTGCTAGATCCAGACTAGCGGGAGGAGGTACGCAGTATTTT. Encoded protein: CSARSRLAGGGTQYF. The V gene is TRBV20-1, the J gene TRBJ2-3; 13 bases are shared with TRBD2. V trimming: 2 bases; J trimming: 8 bases; junction bases outside the gene matches: 7. Looked up from germline, CDR1 is DFQATT and CDR2 is SNEGSKA (reference sequence). The CDR3 contains 15 residues.

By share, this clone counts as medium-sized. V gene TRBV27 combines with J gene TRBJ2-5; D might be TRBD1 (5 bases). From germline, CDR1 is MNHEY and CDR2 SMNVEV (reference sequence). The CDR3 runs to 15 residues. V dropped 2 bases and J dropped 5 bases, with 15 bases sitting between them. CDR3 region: CASSLGASVYETQYF. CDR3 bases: TGTGCCAGCAGTTTAGGGGCGAGCGTGTACGAGACCCAGTACTTC.

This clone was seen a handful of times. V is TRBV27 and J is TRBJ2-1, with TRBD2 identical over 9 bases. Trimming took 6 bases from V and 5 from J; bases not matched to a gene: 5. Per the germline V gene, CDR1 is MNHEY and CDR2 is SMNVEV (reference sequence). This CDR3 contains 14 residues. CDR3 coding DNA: TGTGCCAGCAGCCATAGCGGGAGTAACAATGAGCAGTTCTTC. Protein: CASSHSGSNNEQFF.

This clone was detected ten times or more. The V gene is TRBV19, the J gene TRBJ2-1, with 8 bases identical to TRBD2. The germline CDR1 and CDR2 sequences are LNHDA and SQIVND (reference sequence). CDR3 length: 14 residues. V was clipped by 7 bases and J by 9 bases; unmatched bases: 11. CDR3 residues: CASNPGLDLGEQFF. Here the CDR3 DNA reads TGTGCCAGTAACCCGGGACTAGACCTCGGTGAGCAGTTCTTC.

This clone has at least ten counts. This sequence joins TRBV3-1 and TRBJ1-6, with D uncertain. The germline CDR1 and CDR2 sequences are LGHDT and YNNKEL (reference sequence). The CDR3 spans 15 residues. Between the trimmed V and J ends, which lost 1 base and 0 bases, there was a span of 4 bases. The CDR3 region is CASSQGSSYNSPLHF. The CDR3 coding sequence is TGTGCCAGCAGCCAAGGGAGCTCCTATAATTCACCCCTCCACTTT.

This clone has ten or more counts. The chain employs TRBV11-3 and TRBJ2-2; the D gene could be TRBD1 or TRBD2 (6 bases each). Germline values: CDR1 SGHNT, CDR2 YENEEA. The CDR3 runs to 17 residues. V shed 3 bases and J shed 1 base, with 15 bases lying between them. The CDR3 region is CASSFRGVGQNTGELFF. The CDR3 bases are TGTGCCAGCAGCTTTAGGGGGGTAGGACAGAACACCGGGGAGCTGTTTTTT.

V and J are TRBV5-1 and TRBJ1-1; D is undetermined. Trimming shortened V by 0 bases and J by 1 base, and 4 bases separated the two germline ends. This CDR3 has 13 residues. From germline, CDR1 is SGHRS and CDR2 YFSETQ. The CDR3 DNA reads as TGCGCCAGCAGCTTGGACGCGAACACTGAAGCTTTCTTT. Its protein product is CASSLDANTEAFF.

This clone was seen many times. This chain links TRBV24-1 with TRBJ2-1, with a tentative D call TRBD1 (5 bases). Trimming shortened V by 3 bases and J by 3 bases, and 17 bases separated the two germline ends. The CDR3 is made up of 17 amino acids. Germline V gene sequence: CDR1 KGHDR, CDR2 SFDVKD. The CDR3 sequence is CATSDNLRGSDYNEQFF. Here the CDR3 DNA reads TGTGCCACCAGTGATAACCTAAGGGGTTCCGACTACAATGAGCAGTTCTTC.

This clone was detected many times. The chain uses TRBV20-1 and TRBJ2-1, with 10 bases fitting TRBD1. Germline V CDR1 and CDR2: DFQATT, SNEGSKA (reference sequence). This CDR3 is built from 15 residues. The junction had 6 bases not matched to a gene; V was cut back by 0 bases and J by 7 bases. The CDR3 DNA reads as TGCAGTGCTAGAGATTCCGGGACAGGGGCGAATGAGCAGTTCTTC. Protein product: CSARDSGTGANEQFF.

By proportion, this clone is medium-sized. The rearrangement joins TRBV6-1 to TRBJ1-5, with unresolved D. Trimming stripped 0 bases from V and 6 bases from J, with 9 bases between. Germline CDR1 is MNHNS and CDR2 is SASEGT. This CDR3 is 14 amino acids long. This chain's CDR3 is CASSEALRGQPQHF. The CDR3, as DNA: TGTGCCAGCAGTGAAGCGCTTCGTGGTCAGCCCCAGCATTTT.

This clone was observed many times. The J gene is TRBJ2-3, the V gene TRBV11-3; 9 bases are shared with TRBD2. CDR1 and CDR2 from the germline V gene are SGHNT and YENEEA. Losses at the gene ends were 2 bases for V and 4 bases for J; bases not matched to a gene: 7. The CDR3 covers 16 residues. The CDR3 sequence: CASSLFSGSAADTQYF. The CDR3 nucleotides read TGTGCCAGCAGCTTATTTAGCGGGAGTGCGGCAGATACGCAGTATTTT.

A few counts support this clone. In DNA, the CDR3 is TGTGCCAGCAGTCCCGGGGCGGGCTACGAGCAGTACTTC. It is translated as CASSPGAGYEQYF. The V call is TRBV2, the J call TRBJ2-7; TRBD1 or TRBD2 may be the D gene (5 bases each). Between the trimmed V and J ends, which lost 5 bases and 3 bases, there was a span of 11 bases. The CDR3 extends over 13 amino acids. From germline, CDR1 is SNHLY and CDR2 FYNNEI.

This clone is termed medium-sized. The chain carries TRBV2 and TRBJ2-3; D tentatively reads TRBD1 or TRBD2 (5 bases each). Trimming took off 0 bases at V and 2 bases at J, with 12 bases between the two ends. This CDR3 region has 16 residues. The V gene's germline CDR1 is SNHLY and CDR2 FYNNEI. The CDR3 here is CASSEARGEYTDTQYF. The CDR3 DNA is TGTGCCAGCAGTGAAGCGCGAGGGGAATACACAGATACGCAGTATTTT. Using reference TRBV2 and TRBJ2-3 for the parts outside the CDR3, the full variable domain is EPEVTQTPSHQVTQMGQEVILRCVPISNHLYFYWYRQILGQKVEFLVSFYNNEISEKSEIFDDQFSVERPDGSNFTLKIRSTKLEDSAMYFCASSEARGEYTDTQYFGPGTRLTVL.

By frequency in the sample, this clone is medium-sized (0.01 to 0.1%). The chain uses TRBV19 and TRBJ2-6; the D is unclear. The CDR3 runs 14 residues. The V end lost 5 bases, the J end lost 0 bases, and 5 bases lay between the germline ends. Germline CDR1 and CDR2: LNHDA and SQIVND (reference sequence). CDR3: CASSLSSGANVLTF. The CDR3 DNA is TGTGCCAGTAGTTTAAGCTCTGGGGCCAACGTCCTGACTTTC. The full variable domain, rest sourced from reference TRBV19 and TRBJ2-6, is DGGITQSPKYLFRKEGQNVTLSCEQNLNHDAMYWYRQDPGQGLRLIYYSQIVNDFQKGDIAEGYSVSREKKESFPLTVTSAQKNPTAFYLCASSLSSGANVLTFGAGSRLTVL.

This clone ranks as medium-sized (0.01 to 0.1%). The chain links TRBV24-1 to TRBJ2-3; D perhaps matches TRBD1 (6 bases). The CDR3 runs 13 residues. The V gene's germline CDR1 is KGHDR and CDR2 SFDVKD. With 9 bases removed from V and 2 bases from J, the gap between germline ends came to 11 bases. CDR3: CATGDTLTDTQYF. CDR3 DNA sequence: TGTGCCACCGGGGACACCCTCACAGATACGCAGTATTTT.

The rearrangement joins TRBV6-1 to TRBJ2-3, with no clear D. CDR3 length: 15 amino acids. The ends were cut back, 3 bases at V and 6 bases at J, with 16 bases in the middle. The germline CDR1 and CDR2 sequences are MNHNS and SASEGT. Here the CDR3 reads CASSEETGSWDTQYF. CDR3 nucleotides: TGTGCCAGCAGTGAGGAAACCGGTAGCTGGGATACGCAGTATTTT.

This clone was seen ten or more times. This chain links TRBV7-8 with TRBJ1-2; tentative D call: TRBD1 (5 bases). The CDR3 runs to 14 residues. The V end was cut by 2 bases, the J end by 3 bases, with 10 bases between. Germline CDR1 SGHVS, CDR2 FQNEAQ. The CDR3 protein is CASSLYGRDYGYTF. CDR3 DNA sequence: TGTGCCAGCAGCTTATATGGCAGGGACTATGGCTACACCTTC.